Below are 24 T cell receptor beta chains sequenced from a single sample in a study of T cell responses to AZD1222 COVID-19 vaccine. The repertoire was sequenced with immunoSEQ multiplex PCR; TCRdb's copy has only in-frame clones and lacks some. Of about 120,000 clones listed, roughly nine tenths are singletons. Sequenced here: peripheral blood, sampled 28 days after the second AZD1222 dose. The receptors stem from an adult who received the AZD1222 COVID-19 vaccine.

V gene TRBV4-2 combines with J gene TRBJ1-6, with no clear D. V lost 1 base and J lost 3, with 7 bases in between. The CDR3 has 15 residues. Germline V lookup: CDR1 LGHNA, CDR2 YNFKEQ. In DNA, the CDR3 is TGTGCCAGCAGCCAAGCTGGGAGCTATAATTCACCCCTCCACTTT. Residues: CASSQAGSYNSPLHF.

This chain uses TRBV3-1 (or the pseudogene TRBV3-2) with TRBJ2-5; possible D gene TRBD2, 6 bases. The CDR3 consists of 14 residues. Germline V CDR1 and CDR2: LGHDT, YNNKEL (reference sequence). V was shortened by 5 bases and J by 2 bases, with 12 bases between the two germline ends. The chain's CDR3 is CASSGGPGQETQYF. The CDR3 region has the DNA TGTGCCAGCAGCGGAGGGCCGGGACAAGAGACCCAGTACTTC.

This clone was recorded many times. The sample has other DNA sequences that encode this CDR3 too. The chain has TRBV7-9 and TRBJ2-7, with 7 bases identical to TRBD1. Germline V gene lookup returns CDR1 SEHNR and CDR2 FQNEAQ (reference sequence). V shed 5 bases and J 1 base; nucleotides not matched to a gene: 5. This CDR3 contains 14 residues. The CDR3 reads CASSPRDRSYEQYF. CDR3 nucleotide sequence: TGTGCCAGCAGCCCCCGGGACAGATCCTACGAGCAGTACTTC.

The rearrangement links TRBV13 to TRBJ2-1, with D possibly TRBD2 on 6 matching bases. CDR3 length equals 14 residues. Trimming took off 6 bases at V and 9 bases at J, with 18 bases between the two ends. Germline CDR1 and CDR2: PRHDT and FYEKMQ (reference sequence). CDR3 residues: CASRITGTGIEQFF. CDR3 DNA sequence: TGTGCCAGCAGGATCACCGGGACTGGCATTGAGCAGTTCTTC.

This sequence joins TRBV3-1 (or the pseudogene TRBV3-2) and TRBJ1-2, with D uncertain. Germline CDR1 and CDR2: LGHDT and YNNKEL (reference sequence). V was shortened by 1 base and J by 2 bases, with 14 bases between the two germline ends. This CDR3 is built from 16 residues. This CDR3 reads CASSQALGRGNYGYTF. Written as DNA, the CDR3 is TGTGCCAGCAGCCAAGCTCTCGGCCGAGGCAACTATGGCTACACCTTC.

V and J are TRBV5-1 and TRBJ1-4; D perhaps matches TRBD1 (6 bases). Deletions cut 4 bases from V and 4 bases from J, with 11 bases between. Germline assignment: CDR1 SGHRS and CDR2 YFSETQ. The CDR3 spans 14 residues. CDR3 loop: CASSQDSLNEKLFF. CDR3 nucleotides: TGCGCCAGCAGCCAGGACAGCCTTAATGAAAAACTGTTTTTT. Using reference TRBV5-1 and TRBJ1-4 for the parts outside the CDR3, the full variable domain is KAGVTQTPRYLIKTRGQQVTLSCSPISGHRSVSWYQQTPGQGLQFLFEYFSETQRNKGNFPGRFSGRQFSNSRSEMNVSTLELGDSALYLCASSQDSLNEKLFFGSGTQLSVL.

This chain uses TRBV18 with TRBJ1-5; 10 nucleotides align to TRBD1. Unmatched junction bases numbered 2, after V lost 3 bases and J lost 3 bases. This CDR3 has 15 residues. Per the germline V gene, CDR1 is KGHSH and CDR2 is LQKENI. The CDR3 loop is CASSPTGGLNQPQHF. The CDR3 region has the DNA TGTGCCAGCTCACCGACAGGGGGCCTCAATCAGCCCCAGCATTTT.

This clone has just one count. The chain employs TRBV21-1 and TRBJ1-5; the table gives TRBD1 as D, unverified against the DNA. TRBV21-1 is termed a pseudogene. The length of the CDR3 is 18 residues. The CDR3 nucleotides read TGTGCCAGCAGCAGCTATCGGACAGGGACGGATAGCAATCAGCCCCAGCATTTT. Its protein is CASSSYRTGTDSNQPQHF.

V and J are TRBV27 and TRBJ1-1; no clear D. The CDR3 extends over 15 amino acids. Germline V CDR1 and CDR2: MNHEY, SMNVEV (reference sequence). The V and J ends lost 6 bases and 1 base respectively, with 15 bases between them. The DNA for the CDR3 is TGTGCCAGCAGATCCTCCTTTGTAACGAACACTGAAGCTTTCTTT. Encoded protein: CASRSSFVTNTEAFF.

The chain links TRBV7-8 to TRBJ1-1; weak D call: TRBD1 (5 bases). This CDR3 is 14 amino acids long. The V gene lost 1 base and the J gene lost 1 base, with 7 bases spanning the gap. Germline V lookup: CDR1 SGHVS, CDR2 FQNEAQ. CDR3 DNA: TGTGCCAGCAGCTTAGGAACAGGGAACACTGAAGCTTTCTTT. Amino acid sequence: CASSLGTGNTEAFF. Using reference TRBV7-8 and TRBJ1-1 for the parts outside the CDR3, the full variable domain is GAGVSQSPRYKVAKRGQDVALRCDPISGHVSLFWYQQALGQGPEFLTYFQNEAQLDKSGLPSDRFFAERPEGSVSTLKIQRTQQEDSAVYLCASSLGTGNTEAFFGQGTRLTVV.

Remarks on this clone: Distinct nucleotide sequences in the sample also encode this CDR3. The V gene is TRBV3-1 (or the pseudogene TRBV3-2), the J gene TRBJ1-2; D unresolved. The CDR3 is 14 residues long. V lost 0 bases and J lost 4, with 9 bases in between. CDR1 is LGHDT, CDR2 YNNKEL, per germline (reference sequence). Here the CDR3 reads CASSQELLSYGYTF. The CDR3 region has the DNA TGTGCCAGCAGCCAAGAGCTCCTCTCCTATGGCTACACCTTC.

The chain is built from TRBV6-5 and TRBJ1-1, with D uncertain. The germline CDR1 and CDR2 sequences are MNHEY and SVGAGI. The CDR3 has 14 amino acids. V lost 0 bases and J lost 8, with 13 bases in between. CDR3 sequence reads: CASSYSFTGIEAFF. The CDR3 coding sequence is TGTGCCAGCAGTTACTCGTTTACCGGAATAGAAGCTTTCTTT.

The chain uses TRBV11-2 and TRBJ2-2; D not certain. The germline gives CDR1 SGHAT, CDR2 FQNNGV. V lost 0 bases and J lost 7, with 12 bases in between. The CDR3 sequence is 15 residues long. The CDR3 region is CASSLDRINGGELFF. CDR3 DNA: TGTGCCAGCAGCTTAGATAGAATCAATGGCGGGGAGCTGTTTTTT.

This clone was seen more than once but under ten times. The V and J genes are TRBV7-2 and TRBJ2-4; 9 bases agree with TRBD1. Germline loops: CDR1 SGHTA, CDR2 FQGNSA. This CDR3 comprises 13 residues. With 6 bases clipped from V and 6 bases from J, the junction kept 3 bases outside the gene matches. The CDR3 nucleotides are TGTGCCAGCAGGGACAGGGGCGGAAACATTCAGTACTTC. It is translated as CASRDRGGNIQYF. The full variable domain, rest sourced from reference TRBV7-2 and TRBJ2-4, is GAGVSQSPSNKVTEKGKDVELRCDPISGHTALYWYRQSLGQGLEFLIYFQGNSAPDKSGLPSDRFSAERTGGSVSTLTIQRTQQEDSAVYLCASRDRGGNIQYFGAGTRLSVL.

The chain carries TRBV7-2 and TRBJ1-4; tentatively, D is TRBD1 (6 bases). CDR3 length: 16 amino acids. Germline loops: CDR1 SGHTA, CDR2 FQGNSA. The V gene lost 1 base and the J gene lost 7 bases, with 16 bases spanning the gap. CDR3 coding DNA: TGTGCCAGCAGCTTAGGCAGGGGTGCTGGTGGTGAAAAACTGTTTTTT. Protein sequence: CASSLGRGAGGEKLFF.

The rearrangement joins TRBV5-6 to TRBJ1-2, with a weak D call TRBD1 (6 bases). The CDR3 has 12 amino acids. Germline assignment: CDR1 SGHDT and CDR2 YYEEEE. Trimming left V 4 bases short and J 4 bases short, with 8 bases between. CDR3 residues: CASSRDIYGYTF. The CDR3 DNA reads as TGTGCCAGCAGCCGGGACATCTATGGCTACACCTTC.

A few counts support this clone. This chain joins TRBV5-1 and TRBJ2-2; possibly TRBD2 for D (6 bases). The CDR3 runs 19 residues. V was cut by 0 bases and J by 3 bases, with 21 bases left in between. The germline V gene encodes CDR1 SGHRS and CDR2 YFSETQ. CDR3 DNA: TGCGCCAGCAGCTTGGCTGGAGGGAGGTTATCCGATGACACCGGGGAGCTGTTTTTT. Amino acid sequence: CASSLAGGRLSDDTGELFF.

CDR3 DNA: TGTGCCAGCAGTTTATTACATAATTCACCCCTCCACTTT. Its translation is CASSLLHNSPLHF. The rearrangement joins TRBV27 to TRBJ1-6; D call uncertain. Trimming stripped 1 base from V and 5 bases from J, with 3 bases between. This CDR3 has 13 amino acids. Germline values: CDR1 MNHEY, CDR2 SMNVEV (reference sequence).

The rearrangement links TRBV27 to TRBJ1-3; weak D call: TRBD1 (6 bases). Trimming stripped 8 bases from V and 4 bases from J, with 12 bases between. The CDR3 has 13 residues. Germline loops: CDR1 MNHEY, CDR2 SMNVEV (reference sequence). The CDR3 loop reads CASGTHSGNTIYF. The CDR3 DNA reads as TGTGCCAGCGGGACACACTCCGGAAACACCATATATTTT.

This chain joins TRBV5-8 and TRBJ1-3; no clear D gene. CDR1 is SGHTS, CDR2 YDEGEE, per germline. The CDR3 has 14 residues. Trimming cost V 5 bases and J 3 bases, with 12 bases left between them. The CDR3 DNA is TGTGCCAGCAGGCGGACCTCGGATGGAAACACCATATATTTT. Residues: CASRRTSDGNTIYF.

Concerning this clone: Within the sample, other DNA sequences also encode this same CDR3. This rearrangement joins TRBV9 to TRBJ2-2, with 8 bases that match TRBD1. CDR1 is SGDLS, CDR2 YYNGEE, per germline. CDR3 length: 16 amino acids. The V and J ends lost 0 bases and 6 bases, in that order; junction bases with no gene match: 7. This CDR3 reads CASSVVAGGRAGELFF. CDR3 DNA: TGTGCCAGCAGCGTAGTGGCAGGGGGCAGAGCCGGGGAGCTGTTTTTT. Full variable domain (remainder filled in from reference TRBV9 and TRBJ2-2): DSGVTQTPKHLITATGQRVTLRCSPRSGDLSVYWYQQSLDQGLQFLIQYYNGEERAKGNILERFSAQQFPDLHSELNLSSLELGDSALYFCASSVVAGGRAGELFFGEGSRLTVL.

The genes are TRBV9 and TRBJ2-3; TRBD2 is a possible D gene (5 bases). Germline CDR1 reads SGDLS; CDR2 reads YYNGEE. Trimming took 4 bases from V and 7 from J, leaving 19 bases between them. The CDR3 is 15 amino acids. The CDR3 DNA sequence: TGTGCCAGCAGCCCCCTCCCGGCTAGCTTGAATACGCAGTATTTT. Translating it yields CASSPLPASLNTQYF. Full variable domain (remainder filled in from reference TRBV9 and TRBJ2-3): DSGVTQTPKHLITATGQRVTLRCSPRSGDLSVYWYQQSLDQGLQFLIQYYNGEERAKGNILERFSAQQFPDLHSELNLSSLELGDSALYFCASSPLPASLNTQYFGPGTRLTVL.

This chain joins TRBV5-1 and TRBJ2-1; possibly TRBD2 for D (7 bases). The CDR3 runs 12 residues. The germline V gene encodes CDR1 SGHRS and CDR2 YFSETQ. V lost 5 bases and J 9 bases, leaving 12 bases between the germline ends. CDR3 in amino acids: CASRGGGVEQFF. The CDR3 nucleotides read TGCGCCAGCAGGGGAGGGGGAGTTGAGCAGTTCTTC.

The rearrangement uses TRBV19 and TRBJ2-3; 9 bases are shared with TRBD2. CDR1 is LNHDA, CDR2 SQIVND, per germline (reference sequence). V was pared by 3 bases and J by 4 bases, with 11 bases of the junction left unmatched. This CDR3 contains 17 residues. CDR3 protein: CASSISSLAGSADTQYF. The CDR3 region has the DNA TGTGCCAGTAGTATTTCTTCGCTAGCGGGGTCGGCAGATACGCAGTATTTT.